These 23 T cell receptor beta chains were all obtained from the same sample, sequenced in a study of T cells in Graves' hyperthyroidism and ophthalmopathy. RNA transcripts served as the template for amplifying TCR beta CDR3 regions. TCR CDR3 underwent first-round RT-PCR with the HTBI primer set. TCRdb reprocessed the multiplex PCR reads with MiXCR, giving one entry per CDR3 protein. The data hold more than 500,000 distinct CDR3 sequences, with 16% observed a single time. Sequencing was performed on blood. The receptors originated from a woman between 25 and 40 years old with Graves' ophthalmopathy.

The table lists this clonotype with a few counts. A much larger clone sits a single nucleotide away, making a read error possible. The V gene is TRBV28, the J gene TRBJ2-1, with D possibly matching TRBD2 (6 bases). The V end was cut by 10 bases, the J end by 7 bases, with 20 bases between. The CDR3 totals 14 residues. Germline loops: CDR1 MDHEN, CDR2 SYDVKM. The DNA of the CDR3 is TGTGCCAACAGAAAGGAGGGGAAGGGGAATGAGCAGTTCTTC. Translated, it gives CANRKEGKGNEQFF. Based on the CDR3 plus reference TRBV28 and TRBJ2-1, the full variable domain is DVKVTQSSRYLVKRTGEKVFLECVQDMDHENMFWYRQDPGLGLRLIYFSYDVKMKEKGDIPEGYSVSREKKERFSLILESASTNQTSMYLCANRKEGKGNEQFFGPGTRLTVL.

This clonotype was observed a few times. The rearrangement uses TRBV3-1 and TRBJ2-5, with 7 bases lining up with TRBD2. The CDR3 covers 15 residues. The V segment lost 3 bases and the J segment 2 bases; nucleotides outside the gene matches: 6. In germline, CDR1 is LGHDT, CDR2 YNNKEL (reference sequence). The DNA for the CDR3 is TGTGCCAGCAGCCATCTTAGCGGGTCGCAAGAGACCCAGTACTTC. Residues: CASSHLSGSQETQYF.

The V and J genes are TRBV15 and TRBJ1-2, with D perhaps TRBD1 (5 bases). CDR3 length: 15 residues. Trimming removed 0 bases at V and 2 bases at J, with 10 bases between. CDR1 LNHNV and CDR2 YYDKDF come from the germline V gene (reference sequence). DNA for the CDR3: TGTGCCACCAGCAGAGATCCAGGGCCCAACTATGGCTACACCTTC. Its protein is CATSRDPGPNYGYTF. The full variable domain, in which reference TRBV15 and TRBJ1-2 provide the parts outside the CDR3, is DAMVIQNPRYQVTQFGKPVTLSCSQTLNHNVMYWYQQKSSQAPKLLFHYYDKDFNNEADTPDNFQSRRPNTSFCFLDIRSPGLGDTAMYLCATSRDPGPNYGYTFGSGTRLTVV.

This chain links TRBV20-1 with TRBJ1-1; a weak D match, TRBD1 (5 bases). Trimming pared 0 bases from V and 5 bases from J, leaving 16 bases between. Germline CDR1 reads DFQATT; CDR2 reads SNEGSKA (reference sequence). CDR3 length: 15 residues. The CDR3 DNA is TGCAGTGCTAGAGATCCAGGGACGCTTTCTACTGAAGCTTTCTTT. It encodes CSARDPGTLSTEAFF.

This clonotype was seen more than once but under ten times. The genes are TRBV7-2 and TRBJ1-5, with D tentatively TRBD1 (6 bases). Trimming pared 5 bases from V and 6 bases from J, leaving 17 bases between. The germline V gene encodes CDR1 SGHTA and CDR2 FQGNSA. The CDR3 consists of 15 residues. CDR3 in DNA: TGTGCCAGCAGCCTAGGAATAGGGGGACGTCAGCCCCAGCATTTT. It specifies CASSLGIGGRQPQHF.

The CDR3, as DNA: TGTGCCAGCAGTTTGGGGGGACAGACGATCACAGATACGCAGTATTTT. It yields the protein CASSLGGQTITDTQYF. V usage is TRBV12-3 or TRBV12-4 and J usage is TRBJ2-3, with D maybe TRBD1 (7 bases). CDR3 length: 16 amino acids. V lost 3 bases to trimming and J lost 2 bases, with 15 bases between them.

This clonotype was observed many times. The CDR3: CASSEGNYEQYF. The CDR3, as DNA: TGTGCCAGCAGTGAAGGAAACTACGAGCAGTACTTC. The V gene is TRBV28, the J gene TRBJ2-7; no clear D. The CDR3 sequence is 12 residues long. With 5 bases removed from V and 3 bases from J, the gap between germline ends came to 8 bases. In germline, CDR1 is MDHEN, CDR2 SYDVKM.

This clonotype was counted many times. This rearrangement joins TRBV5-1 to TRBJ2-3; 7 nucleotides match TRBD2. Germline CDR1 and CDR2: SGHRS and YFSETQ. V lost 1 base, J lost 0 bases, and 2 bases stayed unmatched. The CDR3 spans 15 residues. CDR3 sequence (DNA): TGCGCCAGCAGCTTGAGCGGGAAGAGCACAGATACGCAGTATTTT. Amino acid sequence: CASSLSGKSTDTQYF.

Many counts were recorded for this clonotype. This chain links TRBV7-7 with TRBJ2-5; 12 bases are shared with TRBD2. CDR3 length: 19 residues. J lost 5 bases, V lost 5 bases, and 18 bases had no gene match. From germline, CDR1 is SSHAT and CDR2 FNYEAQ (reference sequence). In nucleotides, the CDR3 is TGTGCCAGCAGCCTCAACGGACTAGCGGGGTACGGCCCCCGGGAGACCCAGTACTTC. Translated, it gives CASSLNGLAGYGPRETQYF.

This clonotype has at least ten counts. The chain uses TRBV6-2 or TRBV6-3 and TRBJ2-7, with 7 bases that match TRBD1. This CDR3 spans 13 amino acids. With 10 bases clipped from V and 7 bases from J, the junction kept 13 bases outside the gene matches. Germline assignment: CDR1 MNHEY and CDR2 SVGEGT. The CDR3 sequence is CATSRGSTREQYF. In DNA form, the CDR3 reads TGTGCCACATCCAGGGGGTCTACTCGTGAGCAGTACTTC.

DNA for the CDR3: TGCAGTGCTAGAGATCCCTGGACAGGGATGGGCGGGGAGCTGTTTTTT. As protein: CSARDPWTGMGGELFF. The rearrangement joins TRBV20-1 to TRBJ2-2, with TRBD1 matching over 8 bases. Germline V gives CDR1 DFQATT, CDR2 SNEGSKA (reference sequence). V dropped 0 bases and J dropped 7; count of bases not matched to a gene: 10. This CDR3 has 16 residues.

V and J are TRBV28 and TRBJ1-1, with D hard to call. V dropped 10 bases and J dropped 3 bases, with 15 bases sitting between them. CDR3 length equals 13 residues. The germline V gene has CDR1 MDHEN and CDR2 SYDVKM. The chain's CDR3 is CAIARFRYTEAFF. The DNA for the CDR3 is TGTGCCATAGCTCGATTTCGGTACACTGAAGCTTTCTTT.

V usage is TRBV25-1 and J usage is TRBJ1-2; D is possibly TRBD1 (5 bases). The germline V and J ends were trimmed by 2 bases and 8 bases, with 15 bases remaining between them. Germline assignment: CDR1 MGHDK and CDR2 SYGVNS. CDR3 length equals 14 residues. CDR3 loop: CASSEPGRRHGYTF. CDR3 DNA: TGTGCCAGCAGTGAACCGGGACGAAGACACGGCTACACCTTC.

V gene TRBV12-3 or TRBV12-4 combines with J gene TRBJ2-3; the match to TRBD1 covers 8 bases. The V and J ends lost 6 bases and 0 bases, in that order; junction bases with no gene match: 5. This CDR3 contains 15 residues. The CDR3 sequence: CASRQQGGSTDTQYF. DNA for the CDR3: TGTGCCAGCAGACAACAGGGGGGAAGCACAGATACGCAGTATTTT.

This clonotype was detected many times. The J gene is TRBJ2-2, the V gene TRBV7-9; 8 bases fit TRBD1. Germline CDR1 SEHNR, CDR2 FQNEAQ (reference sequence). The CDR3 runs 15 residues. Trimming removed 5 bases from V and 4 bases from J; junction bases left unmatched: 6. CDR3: CASSLDRAGTGELFF. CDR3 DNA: TGTGCCAGCAGCCTGGACAGGGCCGGCACCGGGGAGCTGTTTTTT.

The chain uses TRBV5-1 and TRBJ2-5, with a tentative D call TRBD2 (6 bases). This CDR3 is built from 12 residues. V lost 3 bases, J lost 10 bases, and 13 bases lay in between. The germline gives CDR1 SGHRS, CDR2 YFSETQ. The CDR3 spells CASSSSGTHQYF. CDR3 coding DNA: TGCGCCAGCAGCTCCTCCGGGACTCACCAGTACTTC.

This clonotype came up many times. The CDR3 nucleotides read TGTGCCAGCAAACCCGTATCGTTTAACACTGAAGCTTTCTTT. It yields the protein CASKPVSFNTEAFF. The gene calls are TRBV28 and TRBJ1-1; D is uncertain. Trimming shortened V by 7 bases and J by 2 bases, and 14 bases separated the two germline ends. The CDR3 loop spans 14 amino acids. Per the germline V gene, CDR1 is MDHEN and CDR2 is SYDVKM.

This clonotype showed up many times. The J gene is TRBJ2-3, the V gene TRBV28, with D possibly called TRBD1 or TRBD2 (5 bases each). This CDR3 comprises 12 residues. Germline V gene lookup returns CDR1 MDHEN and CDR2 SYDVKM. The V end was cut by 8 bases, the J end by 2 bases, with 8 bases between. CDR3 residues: CASRDLTDTQYF. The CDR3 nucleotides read TGTGCCAGCCGGGACCTCACAGATACGCAGTATTTT. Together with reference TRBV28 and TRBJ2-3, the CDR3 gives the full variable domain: DVKVTQSSRYLVKRTGEKVFLECVQDMDHENMFWYRQDPGLGLRLIYFSYDVKMKEKGDIPEGYSVSREKKERFSLILESASTNQTSMYLCASRDLTDTQYFGPGTRLTVL.

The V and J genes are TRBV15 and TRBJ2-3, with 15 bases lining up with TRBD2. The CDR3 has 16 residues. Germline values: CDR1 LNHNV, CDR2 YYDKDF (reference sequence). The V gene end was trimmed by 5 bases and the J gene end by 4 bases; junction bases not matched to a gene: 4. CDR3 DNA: TGTGCCACCAGCGCGGGACTAGCGGGAGGATCAGATACGCAGTATTTT. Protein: CATSAGLAGGSDTQYF.

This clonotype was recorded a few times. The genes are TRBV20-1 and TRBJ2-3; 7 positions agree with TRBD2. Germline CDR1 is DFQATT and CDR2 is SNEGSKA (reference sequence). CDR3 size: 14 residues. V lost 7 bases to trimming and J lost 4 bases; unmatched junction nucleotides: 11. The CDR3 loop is CSVREAGTSDTQYF. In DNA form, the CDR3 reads TGCAGTGTACGGGAGGCGGGAACGTCAGATACGCAGTATTTT.

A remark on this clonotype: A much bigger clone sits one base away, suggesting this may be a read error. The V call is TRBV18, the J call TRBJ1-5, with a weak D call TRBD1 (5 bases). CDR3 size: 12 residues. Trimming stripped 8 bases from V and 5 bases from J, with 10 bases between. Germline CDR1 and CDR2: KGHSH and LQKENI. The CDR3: CASAEGHQPQHF. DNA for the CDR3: TGTGCCAGCGCTGAGGGGCATCAGCCCCAGCATTTT. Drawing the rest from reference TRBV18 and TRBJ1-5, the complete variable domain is NAGVMQNPRHLVRRRGQEARLRCSPMKGHSHVYWYRQLPEEGLKFMVYLQKENIIDESGMPKERFSAEFPKEGPSILRIQQVVRGDSAAYFCASAEGHQPQHFGDGTRLSIL.

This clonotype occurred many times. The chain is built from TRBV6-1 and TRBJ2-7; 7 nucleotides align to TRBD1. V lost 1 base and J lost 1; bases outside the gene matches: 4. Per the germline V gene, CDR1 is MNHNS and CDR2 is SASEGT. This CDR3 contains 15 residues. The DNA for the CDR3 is TGTGCCAGCAGTGAAGGGACAGGCGGATCCTACGAGCAGTACTTC. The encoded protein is CASSEGTGGSYEQYF.

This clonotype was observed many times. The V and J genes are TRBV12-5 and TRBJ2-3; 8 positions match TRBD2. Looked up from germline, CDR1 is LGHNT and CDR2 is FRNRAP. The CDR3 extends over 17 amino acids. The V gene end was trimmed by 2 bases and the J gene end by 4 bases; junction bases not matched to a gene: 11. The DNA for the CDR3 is TGTGCTAGTGGTTTGACAGCTCCGGGACTAGGGGCAGATACGCAGTATTTT. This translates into CASGLTAPGLGADTQYF.